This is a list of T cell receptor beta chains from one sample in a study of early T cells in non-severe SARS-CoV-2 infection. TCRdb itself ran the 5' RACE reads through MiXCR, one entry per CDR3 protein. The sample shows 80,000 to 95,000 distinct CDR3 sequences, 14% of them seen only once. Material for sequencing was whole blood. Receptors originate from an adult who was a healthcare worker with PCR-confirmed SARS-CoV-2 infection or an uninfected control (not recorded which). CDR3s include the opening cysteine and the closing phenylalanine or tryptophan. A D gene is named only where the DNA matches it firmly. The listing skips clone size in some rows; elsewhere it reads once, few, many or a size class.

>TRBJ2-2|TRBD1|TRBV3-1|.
TGTGCCAGCAGCCAGCGGACAGGGTCGAACACCGGGGAGCTGTTTTTT
CASSQRTGSNTGELFF
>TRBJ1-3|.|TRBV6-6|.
TGTGCCAGCACCCGACGGGGCTCTGGAAACACCATATATTTT
CASTRRGSGNTIYF
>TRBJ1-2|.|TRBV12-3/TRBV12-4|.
TGTGCCAGCAGATCCCGGGGGGGGCACTATGGCTACACCTTC
CASRSRGGHYGYTF
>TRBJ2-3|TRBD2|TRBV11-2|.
TGTGCCAGCAGCCGGCGTTTAGCGGGGGGCCTAGATACGCAGTATTTT
CASSRRLAGGLDTQYF
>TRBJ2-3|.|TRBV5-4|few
TGTGCCAGCAGCTTGGGGGCCACCGGGGCAGATACGCAGTATTTT
CASSLGATGADTQYF
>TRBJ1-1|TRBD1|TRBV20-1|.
TGCAGTGCCGCACAGGGGGCCGGGAACACTGAAGCTTTCTTT
CSAAQGAGNTEAFF
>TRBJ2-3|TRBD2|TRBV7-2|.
TGTGCCAGCAGCGCGCCGACTAGCGGGGCAGATACGCAGTATTTT
CASSAPTSGADTQYF
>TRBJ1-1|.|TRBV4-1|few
TGCGCCAGCAGCCAAGGGATGGTGCTCACTGAAGCTTTCTTT
CASSQGMVLTEAFF
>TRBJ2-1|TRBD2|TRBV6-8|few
TGTGCCAGCAGTTACGAAACTAGCGGGGGCCGTTACAATGAGCAGTTCTTC
CASSYETSGGRYNEQFF
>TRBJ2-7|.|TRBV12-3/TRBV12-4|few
TGTGCCAGCAGTTTAGGACCGGAAGGGGCCTACGAGCAGTACTTC
CASSLGPEGAYEQYF
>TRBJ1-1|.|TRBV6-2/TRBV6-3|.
TGTGCCAGCATCCTCAGGGGCGATCGCGAGGCTTTCTTT
CASILRGDREAFF
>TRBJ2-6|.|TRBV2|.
TGTGCCAGCGCCTACTATTACTCTGGGGCCAACGTCCTGACTTTC
CASAYYYSGANVLTF
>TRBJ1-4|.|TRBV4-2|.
TGTGCCAGCAGCCAAGATCCCCAGGGAAATAATGAAAAACTGTTTTTT
CASSQDPQGNNEKLFF
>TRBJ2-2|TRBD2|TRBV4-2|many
TGTGCCAGCAGCCCGGGACTAGCGGGGGGTATAAACACCGGGGAGCTGTTTTTT
CASSPGLAGGINTGELFF
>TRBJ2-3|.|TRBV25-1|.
TGTGCCAGCAGTCATCAAGTACCTTTT
CASSHQVPF
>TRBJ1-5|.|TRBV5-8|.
TGTGCCAGCAGCCTAGGCAGGGGTGTAGTAAGTCAGCCCCAGCATTTT
CASSLGRGVVSQPQHF
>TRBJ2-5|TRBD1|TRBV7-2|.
TGTGCCAGCAGTTCCGACAGGGGAGAGACCCAGTACTTC
CASSSDRGETQYF
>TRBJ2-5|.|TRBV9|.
TGTGCCAGCAGCGTAGCTGGGGCGACAGGATATCAAGAGACCCAGTACTTC
CASSVAGATGYQETQYF
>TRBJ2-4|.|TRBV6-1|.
TGTGCCAGCAGTGAAGTGTGGGACATTCAGTACTTC
CASSEVWDIQYF
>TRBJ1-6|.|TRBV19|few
TGTGCCAGTAGTGCGGATCCCTATAATTCACCCCTCCACTTT
CASSADPYNSPLHF
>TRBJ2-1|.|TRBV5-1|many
TGCGCCAGCAGCTTGGCCGGGCAGACTTACAATGAGCAGTTCTTC
CASSLAGQTYNEQFF
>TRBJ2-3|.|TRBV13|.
TGTGCCAGCCATGACCGGGGTCATGGGACAGATACGCAGTATTTT
CASHDRGHGTDTQYF
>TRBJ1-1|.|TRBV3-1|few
TGTGCCAGCAGCCAAGAGAAGGGAGCAGGGCTGAACACTGAAGCTTTCTTT
CASSQEKGAGLNTEAFF
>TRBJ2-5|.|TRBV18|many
TGTGCCAGCTCACCAATGGCGGGACAAGAGACCCAGTACTTC
CASSPMAGQETQYF
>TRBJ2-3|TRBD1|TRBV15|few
TGTGCCACCAGCGGGCGGACAGGGCTGGGAGGTACGCAGTATTTT
CATSGRTGLGGTQYF
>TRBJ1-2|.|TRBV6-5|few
TGTGCCAGCAGATCATCACAGGGACCTGGCTACACCTTC
CASRSSQGPGYTF
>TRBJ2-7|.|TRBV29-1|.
TGCAGCGTTGAGAGGGCTGATTACAAGCAGTACTTC
CSVERADYKQYF
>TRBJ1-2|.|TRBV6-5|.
TGTACCAGCAGTTACTCAAGGCAGGGACTGACCTTC
CTSSYSRQGLTF
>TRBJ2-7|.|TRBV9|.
TGTGCCAGCAGCTCACCACCTGGGGAGTACGAGCAGTACTTC
CASSSPPGEYEQYF
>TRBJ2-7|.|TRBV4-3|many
TGCGCCAGCAGCCCCCGGGGGCCCTACTCCTACGAGCAGTACTTC
CASSPRGPYSYEQYF
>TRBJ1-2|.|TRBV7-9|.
TGTGCCAGCAGCTTACACCGGACAGATGGCTACACCTTC
CASSLHRTDGYTF
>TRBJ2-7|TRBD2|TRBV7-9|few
TGTGCCAGCAGCTCGTGGGTAGCGGGCGCCTACGAGCAGTACTTC
CASSSWVAGAYEQYF
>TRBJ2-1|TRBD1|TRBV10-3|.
TGTGCCATCAGTGAGTCCCCAACAGGGGGTTTGAATGAGCAGTTCTTC
CAISESPTGGLNEQFF
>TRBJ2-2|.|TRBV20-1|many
TGCAGTGCTAGAGAGGGCCCCGGGGAGCTGTTTTTT
CSAREGPGELFF
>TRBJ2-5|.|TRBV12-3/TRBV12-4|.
TGTGCCAGCAGACAATCGGGGTGGGGGAACCAAGAGACCCAGTACTTC
CASRQSGWGNQETQYF
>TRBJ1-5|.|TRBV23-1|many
TGCGCCAGCAGTCAATCTTATAGCAATCAGCCCCAGCATTTT
CASSQSYSNQPQHF
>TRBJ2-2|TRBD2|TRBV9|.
TGTGCCAGCAGCCTTATAGCGGGGGCGAACACCGGGGAGCTGTTTTTT
CASSLIAGANTGELFF
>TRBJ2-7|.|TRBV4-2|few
TGTGCCAGCAGCCCCGTGGCGGGGTCTTACGAGCAGTACTTC
CASSPVAGSYEQYF
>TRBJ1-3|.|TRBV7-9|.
TGTGCCAGCAGCCAACTGGGGCCCTCTGGAAACACCATATATTTT
CASSQLGPSGNTIYF
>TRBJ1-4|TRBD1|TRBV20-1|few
TGCAGTGCTCAACGGGACAGCCGAAATGAAAAACTGTTTTTT
CSAQRDSRNEKLFF
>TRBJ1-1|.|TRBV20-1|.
TGCAGCGCTAGCCAGGGGAGTGGGACTGAAGCTTTCTTT
CSASQGSGTEAFF
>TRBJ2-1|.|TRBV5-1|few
TGCGCCAGCAGCTCCGGGGCGAGCTCCTACAATGAGCAGTTCTTC
CASSSGASSYNEQFF
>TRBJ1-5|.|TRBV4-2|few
TGTGCCAGCAGCCAAGGGGGTGCAGGTCGGGGACAGCCCCAGCATTTT
CASSQGGAGRGQPQHF
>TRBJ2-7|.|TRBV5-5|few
TGTGCCAGCAGCTTGATAGAAGCCTACGAGCAGTACTTC
CASSLIEAYEQYF